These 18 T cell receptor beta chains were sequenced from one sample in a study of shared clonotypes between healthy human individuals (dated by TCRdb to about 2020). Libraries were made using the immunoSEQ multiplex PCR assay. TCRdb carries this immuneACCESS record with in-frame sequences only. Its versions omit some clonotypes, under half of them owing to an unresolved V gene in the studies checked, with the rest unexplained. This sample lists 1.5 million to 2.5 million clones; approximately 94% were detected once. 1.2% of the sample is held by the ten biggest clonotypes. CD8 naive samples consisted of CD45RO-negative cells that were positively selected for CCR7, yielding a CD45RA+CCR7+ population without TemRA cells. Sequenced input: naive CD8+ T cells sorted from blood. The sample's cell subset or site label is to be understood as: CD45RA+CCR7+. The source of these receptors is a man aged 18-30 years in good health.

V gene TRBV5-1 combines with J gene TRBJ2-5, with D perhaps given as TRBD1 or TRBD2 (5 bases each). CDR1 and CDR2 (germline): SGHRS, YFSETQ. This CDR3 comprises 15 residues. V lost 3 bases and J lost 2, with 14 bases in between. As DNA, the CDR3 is TGCGCCAGCAGCTATGAGGGGAACGCACAAGAGACCCAGTACTTC. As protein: CASSYEGNAQETQYF.

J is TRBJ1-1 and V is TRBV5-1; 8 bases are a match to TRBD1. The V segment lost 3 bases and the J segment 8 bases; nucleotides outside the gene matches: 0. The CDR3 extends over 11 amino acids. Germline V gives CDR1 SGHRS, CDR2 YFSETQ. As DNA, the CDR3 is TGCGCCAGCAGCTCAGGGGGCGAAGCTTTCTTT. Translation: CASSSGGEAFF.

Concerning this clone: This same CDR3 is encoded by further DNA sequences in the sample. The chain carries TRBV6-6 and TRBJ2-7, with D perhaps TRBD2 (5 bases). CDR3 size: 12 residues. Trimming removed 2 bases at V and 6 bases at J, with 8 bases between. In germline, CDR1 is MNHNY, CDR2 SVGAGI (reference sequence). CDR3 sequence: CASSYEGSEQYF. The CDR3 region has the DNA TGTGCCAGCAGTTACGAAGGGAGCGAGCAGTACTTC.

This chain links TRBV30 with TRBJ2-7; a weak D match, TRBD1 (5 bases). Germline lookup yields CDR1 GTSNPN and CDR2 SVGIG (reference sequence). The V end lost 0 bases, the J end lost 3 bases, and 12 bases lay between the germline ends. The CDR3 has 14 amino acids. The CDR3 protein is CAWSVQVGLYEQYF. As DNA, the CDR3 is TGTGCCTGGAGTGTACAGGTGGGGCTCTACGAGCAGTACTTC.

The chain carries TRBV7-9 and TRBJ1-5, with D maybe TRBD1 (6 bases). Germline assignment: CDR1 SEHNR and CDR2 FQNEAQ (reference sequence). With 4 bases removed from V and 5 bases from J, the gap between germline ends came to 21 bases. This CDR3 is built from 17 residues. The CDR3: CASSSNIEQGPHQPQHF. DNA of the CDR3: TGTGCCAGCAGCTCTAACATTGAACAGGGCCCCCATCAGCCCCAGCATTTT.

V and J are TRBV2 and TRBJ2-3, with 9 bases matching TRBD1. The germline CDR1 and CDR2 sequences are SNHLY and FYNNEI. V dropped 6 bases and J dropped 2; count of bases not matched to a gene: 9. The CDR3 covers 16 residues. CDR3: CASSAQGQGYTDTQYF. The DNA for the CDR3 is TGTGCCAGCAGCGCACAGGGACAGGGATACACAGATACGCAGTATTTT. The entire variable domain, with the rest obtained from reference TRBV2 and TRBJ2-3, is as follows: EPEVTQTPSHQVTQMGQEVILRCVPISNHLYFYWYRQILGQKVEFLVSFYNNEISEKSEIFDDQFSVERPDGSNFTLKIRSTKLEDSAMYFCASSAQGQGYTDTQYFGPGTRLTVL.

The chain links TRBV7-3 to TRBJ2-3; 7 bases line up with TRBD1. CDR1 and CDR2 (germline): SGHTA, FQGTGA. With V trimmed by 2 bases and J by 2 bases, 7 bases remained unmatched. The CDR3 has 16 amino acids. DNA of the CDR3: TGTGCCAGCAGCTTAGTCCCAGGGGGTCACACAGATACGCAGTATTTT. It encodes CASSLVPGGHTDTQYF.

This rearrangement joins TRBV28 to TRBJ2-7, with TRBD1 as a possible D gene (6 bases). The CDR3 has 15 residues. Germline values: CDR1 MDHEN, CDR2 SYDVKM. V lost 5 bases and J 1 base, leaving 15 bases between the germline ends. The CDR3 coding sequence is TGTGCCAGCAGTCAACTGGGGCAGGGGTCCTACGAGCAGTACTTC. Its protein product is CASSQLGQGSYEQYF.

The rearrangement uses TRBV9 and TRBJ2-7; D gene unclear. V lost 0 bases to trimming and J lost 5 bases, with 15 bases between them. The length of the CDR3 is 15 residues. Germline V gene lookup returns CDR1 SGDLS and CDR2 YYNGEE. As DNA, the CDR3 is TGTGCCAGCAGCGTAGGGGGTGCGGAGAGCAACGAGCAGTACTTC. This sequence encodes CASSVGGAESNEQYF.

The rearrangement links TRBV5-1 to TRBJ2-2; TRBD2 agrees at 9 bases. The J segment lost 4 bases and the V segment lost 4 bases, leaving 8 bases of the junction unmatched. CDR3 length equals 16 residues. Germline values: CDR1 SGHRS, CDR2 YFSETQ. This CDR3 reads CASSPLAGEGTGELFF. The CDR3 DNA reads TGCGCCAGCAGCCCGTTAGCGGGAGAGGGCACCGGGGAGCTGTTTTTT.

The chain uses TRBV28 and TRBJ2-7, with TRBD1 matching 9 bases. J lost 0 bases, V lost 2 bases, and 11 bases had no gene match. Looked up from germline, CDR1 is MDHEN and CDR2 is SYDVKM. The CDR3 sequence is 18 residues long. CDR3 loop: CASSLGQGQGMGSYEQYF. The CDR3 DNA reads TGTGCCAGCAGTTTAGGTCAGGGACAGGGTATGGGCTCCTACGAGCAGTACTTC.

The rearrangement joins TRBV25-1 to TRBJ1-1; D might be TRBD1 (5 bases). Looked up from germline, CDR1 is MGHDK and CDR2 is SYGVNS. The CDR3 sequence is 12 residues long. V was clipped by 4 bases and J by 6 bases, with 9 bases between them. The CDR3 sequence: CASSGGLAEAFF. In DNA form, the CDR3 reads TGTGCCAGCAGTGGGGGGTTAGCTGAAGCTTTCTTT.

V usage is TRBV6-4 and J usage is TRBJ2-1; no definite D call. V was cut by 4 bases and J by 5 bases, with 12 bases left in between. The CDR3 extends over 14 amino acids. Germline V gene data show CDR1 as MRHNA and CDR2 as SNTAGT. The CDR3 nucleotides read TGTGCCAGCAGTGTCGTCGGGTGGGACAATGAGCAGTTCTTC. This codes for CASSVVGWDNEQFF.

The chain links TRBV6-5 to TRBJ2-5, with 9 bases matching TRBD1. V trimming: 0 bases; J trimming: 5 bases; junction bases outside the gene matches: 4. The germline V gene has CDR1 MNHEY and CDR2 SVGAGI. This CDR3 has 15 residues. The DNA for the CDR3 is TGTGCCAGCAGTTACTCCCCAGGACAGGGGGAGACCCAGTACTTC. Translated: CASSYSPGQGETQYF.

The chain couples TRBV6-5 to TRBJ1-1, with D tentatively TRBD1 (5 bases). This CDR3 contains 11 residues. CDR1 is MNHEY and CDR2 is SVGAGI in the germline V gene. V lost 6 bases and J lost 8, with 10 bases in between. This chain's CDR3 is CASSPGLEAFF. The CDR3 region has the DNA TGTGCCAGCAGCCCAGGGTTGGAAGCTTTCTTT.

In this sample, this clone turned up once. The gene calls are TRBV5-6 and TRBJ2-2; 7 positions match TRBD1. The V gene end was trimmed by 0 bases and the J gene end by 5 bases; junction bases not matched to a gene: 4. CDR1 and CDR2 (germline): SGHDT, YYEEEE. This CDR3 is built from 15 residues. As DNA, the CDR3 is TGTGCCAGCAGCTTGGGGGACAGAGAAACCGGGGAGCTGTTTTTT. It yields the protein CASSLGDRETGELFF.

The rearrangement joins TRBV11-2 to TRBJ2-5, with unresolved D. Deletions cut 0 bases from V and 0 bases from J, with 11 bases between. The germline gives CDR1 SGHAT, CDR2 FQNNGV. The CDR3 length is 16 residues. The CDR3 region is CASSLDLDIDQETQYF. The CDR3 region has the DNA TGTGCCAGCAGCTTAGATCTGGATATAGACCAAGAGACCCAGTACTTC.

The CDR3 DNA follows: TGTGCCAGTAGCGATAAGGGCGGTCTGGGTGGCTACACCTTC. Its protein product is CASSDKGGLGGYTF. V usage is TRBV19 and J usage is TRBJ1-2; D gene unclear. CDR1 is LNHDA and CDR2 is SQIVND in the germline V gene (reference sequence). CDR3 length: 14 amino acids. V was cut by 6 bases and J by 7 bases, with 18 bases left in between.